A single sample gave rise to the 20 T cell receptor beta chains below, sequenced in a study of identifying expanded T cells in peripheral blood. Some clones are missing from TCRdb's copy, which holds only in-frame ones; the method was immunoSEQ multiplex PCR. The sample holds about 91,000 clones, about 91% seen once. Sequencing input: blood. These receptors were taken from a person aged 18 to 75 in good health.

This CDR3 is CASSGAGVQETQYF. The CDR3 DNA reads TGTGCCAGTAGTGGAGCAGGGGTACAAGAGACCCAGTACTTC. V is TRBV19 and J is TRBJ2-5; possibly TRBD1 for D (6 bases). CDR1 and CDR2 (germline): LNHDA, SQIVND (reference sequence). This CDR3 is 14 amino acids long. Trimming pared 5 bases from V and 2 bases from J, leaving 12 bases between.

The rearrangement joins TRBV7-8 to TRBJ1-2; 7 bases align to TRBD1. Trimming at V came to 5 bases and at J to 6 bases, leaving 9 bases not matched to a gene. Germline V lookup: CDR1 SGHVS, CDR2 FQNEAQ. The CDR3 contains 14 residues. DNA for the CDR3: TGTGCCAGCAGCCCTGGACAGGTTCTAGATGGCTACACCTTC. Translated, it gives CASSPGQVLDGYTF.

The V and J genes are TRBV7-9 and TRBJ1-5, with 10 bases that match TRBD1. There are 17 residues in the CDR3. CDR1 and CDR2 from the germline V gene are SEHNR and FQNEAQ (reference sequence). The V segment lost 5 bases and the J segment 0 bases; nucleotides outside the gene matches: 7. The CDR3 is CASSPRDRGYSNQPQHF. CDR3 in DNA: TGTGCCAGCAGCCCGAGGGACAGGGGCTATAGCAATCAGCCCCAGCATTTT.

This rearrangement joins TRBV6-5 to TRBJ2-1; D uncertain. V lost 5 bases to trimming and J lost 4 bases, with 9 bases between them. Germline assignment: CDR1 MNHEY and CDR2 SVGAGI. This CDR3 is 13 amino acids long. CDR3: CASSQSLYNEQFF. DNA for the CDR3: TGTGCCAGCAGTCAGAGCCTGTACAATGAGCAGTTCTTC.

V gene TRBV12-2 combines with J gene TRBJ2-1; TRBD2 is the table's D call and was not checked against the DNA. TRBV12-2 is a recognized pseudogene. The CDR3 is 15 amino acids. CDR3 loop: CASRFLGTSGRCQFF. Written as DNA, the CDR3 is TGTGCAAGTCGCTTTTTAGGGACTAGCGGGAGATGCCAGTTCTTC.

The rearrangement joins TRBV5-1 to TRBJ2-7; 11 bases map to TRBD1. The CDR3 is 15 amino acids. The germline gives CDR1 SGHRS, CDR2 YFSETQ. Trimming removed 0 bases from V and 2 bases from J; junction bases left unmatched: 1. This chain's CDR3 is CASSLGTGGAYEQYF. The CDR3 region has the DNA TGCGCCAGCAGCTTGGGGACAGGGGGCGCCTACGAGCAGTACTTC.

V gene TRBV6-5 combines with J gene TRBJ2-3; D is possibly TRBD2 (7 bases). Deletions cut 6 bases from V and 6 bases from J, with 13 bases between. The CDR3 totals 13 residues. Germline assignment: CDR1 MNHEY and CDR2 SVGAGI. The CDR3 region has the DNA TGTGCCAGCAGCCGGGGGGCGGTGGATACGCAGTATTTT. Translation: CASSRGAVDTQYF.

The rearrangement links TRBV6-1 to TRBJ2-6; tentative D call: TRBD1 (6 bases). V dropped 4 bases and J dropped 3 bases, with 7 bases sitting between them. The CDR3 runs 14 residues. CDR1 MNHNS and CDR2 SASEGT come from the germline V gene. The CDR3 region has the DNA TGTGCCAGCAGTGGACAGGTTGGGGCCAACGTCCTGACTTTC. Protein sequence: CASSGQVGANVLTF.

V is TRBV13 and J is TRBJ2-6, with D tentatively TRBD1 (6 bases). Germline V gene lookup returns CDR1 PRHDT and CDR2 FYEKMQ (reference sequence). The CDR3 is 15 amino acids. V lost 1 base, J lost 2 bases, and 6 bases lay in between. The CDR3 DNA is TGTGCCAGCAGCTTAGACAGGGCTGGGGCCAACGTCCTGACTTTC. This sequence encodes CASSLDRAGANVLTF.

CDR3 DNA: TGTGCCAGCAGCTTAGTTGCCCCCACTGGTCCCGGGGAGCTGTTTTTT. It is translated as CASSLVAPTGPGELFF. V and J are TRBV11-2 and TRBJ2-2; D not resolved. Trimming took off 1 base at V and 6 bases at J, with 15 bases between the two ends. The CDR3 has 16 residues. CDR1 is SGHAT and CDR2 is FQNNGV in the germline V gene.

The CDR3 sequence is CASSYGTGGYSNQPQHF. In DNA, the CDR3 is TGTGCCAGCAGCTATGGGACAGGCGGGTATAGCAATCAGCCCCAGCATTTT. J is TRBJ1-5 and V is TRBV5-6, with 8 bases matching TRBD1. V dropped 3 bases and J dropped 0; count of bases not matched to a gene: 8. The CDR3 consists of 17 residues. Germline lookup yields CDR1 SGHDT and CDR2 YYEEEE.

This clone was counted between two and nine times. Here the CDR3 reads CASSPSKGKMDGYTF. The CDR3 DNA reads TGCGCCAGCAGCCCCTCCAAGGGGAAGATGGATGGCTACACCTTC. This chain uses TRBV4-1 with TRBJ1-2, with D possibly TRBD1 on 5 matching bases. The CDR3 totals 15 residues. Germline V CDR1 and CDR2: MGHRA, YSYEKL. Trimming removed 4 bases at V and 6 bases at J, with 18 bases between.

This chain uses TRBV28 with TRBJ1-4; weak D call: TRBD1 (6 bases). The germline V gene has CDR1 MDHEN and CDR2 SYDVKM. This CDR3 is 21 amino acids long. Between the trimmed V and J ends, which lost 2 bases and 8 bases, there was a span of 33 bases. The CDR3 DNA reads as TGTGCCAGCAGTTTAGGTGAAGGAGTGCGTCAGGGGATGGCCGGGGGGGAAAAACTGTTTTTT. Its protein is CASSLGEGVRQGMAGGEKLFF.

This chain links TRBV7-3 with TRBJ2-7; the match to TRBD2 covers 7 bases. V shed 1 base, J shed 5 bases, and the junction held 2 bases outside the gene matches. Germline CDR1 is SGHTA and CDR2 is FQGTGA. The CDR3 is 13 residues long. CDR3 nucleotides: TGTGCCAGCAGCTTAAATCTAGCGGACGAGCAGTACTTC. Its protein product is CASSLNLADEQYF.

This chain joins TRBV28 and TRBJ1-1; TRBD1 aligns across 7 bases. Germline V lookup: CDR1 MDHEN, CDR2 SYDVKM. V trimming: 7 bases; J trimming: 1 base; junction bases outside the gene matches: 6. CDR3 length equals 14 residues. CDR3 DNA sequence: TGTGCCAGCACCGTCACAGGGGCGAACACTGAAGCTTTCTTT. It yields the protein CASTVTGANTEAFF.

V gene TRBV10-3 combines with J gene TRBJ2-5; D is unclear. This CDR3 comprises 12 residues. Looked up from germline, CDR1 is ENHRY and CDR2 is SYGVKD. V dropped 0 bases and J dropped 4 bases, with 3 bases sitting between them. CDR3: CAISESRETQYF. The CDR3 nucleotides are TGTGCCATCAGTGAGTCGCGAGAGACCCAGTACTTC.

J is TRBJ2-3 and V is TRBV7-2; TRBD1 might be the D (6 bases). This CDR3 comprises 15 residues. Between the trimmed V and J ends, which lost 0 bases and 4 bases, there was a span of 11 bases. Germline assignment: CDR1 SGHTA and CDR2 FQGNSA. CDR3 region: CASSLAGATADTQYF. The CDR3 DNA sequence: TGTGCCAGCAGCTTAGCGGGGGCGACCGCAGATACGCAGTATTTT. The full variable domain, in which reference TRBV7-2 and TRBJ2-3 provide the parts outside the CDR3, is GAGVSQSPSNKVTEKGKDVELRCDPISGHTALYWYRQSLGQGLEFLIYFQGNSAPDKSGLPSDRFSAERTGGSVSTLTIQRTQQEDSAVYLCASSLAGATADTQYFGPGTRLTVL.

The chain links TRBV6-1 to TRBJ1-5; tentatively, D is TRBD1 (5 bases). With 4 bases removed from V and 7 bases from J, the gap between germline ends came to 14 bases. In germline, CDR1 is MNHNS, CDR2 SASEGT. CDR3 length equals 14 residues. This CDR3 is CASSAGQVLQPQHF. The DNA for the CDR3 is TGTGCCAGCAGTGCGGGGCAGGTTTTGCAGCCCCAGCATTTT.

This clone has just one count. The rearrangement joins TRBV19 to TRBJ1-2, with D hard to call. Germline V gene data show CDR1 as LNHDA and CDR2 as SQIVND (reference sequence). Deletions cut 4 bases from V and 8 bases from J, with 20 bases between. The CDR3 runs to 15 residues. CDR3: CASSSHREERLGYTF. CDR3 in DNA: TGTGCCAGTAGTAGTCACCGGGAAGAACGGTTAGGCTACACCTTC.

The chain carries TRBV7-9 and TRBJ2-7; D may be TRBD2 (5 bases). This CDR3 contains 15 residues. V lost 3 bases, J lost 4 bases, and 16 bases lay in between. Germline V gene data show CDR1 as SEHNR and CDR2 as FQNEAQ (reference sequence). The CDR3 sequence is CASSFLAGDPYEQYF. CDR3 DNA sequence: TGTGCCAGCAGCTTCCTAGCCGGCGACCCTTACGAGCAGTACTTC.